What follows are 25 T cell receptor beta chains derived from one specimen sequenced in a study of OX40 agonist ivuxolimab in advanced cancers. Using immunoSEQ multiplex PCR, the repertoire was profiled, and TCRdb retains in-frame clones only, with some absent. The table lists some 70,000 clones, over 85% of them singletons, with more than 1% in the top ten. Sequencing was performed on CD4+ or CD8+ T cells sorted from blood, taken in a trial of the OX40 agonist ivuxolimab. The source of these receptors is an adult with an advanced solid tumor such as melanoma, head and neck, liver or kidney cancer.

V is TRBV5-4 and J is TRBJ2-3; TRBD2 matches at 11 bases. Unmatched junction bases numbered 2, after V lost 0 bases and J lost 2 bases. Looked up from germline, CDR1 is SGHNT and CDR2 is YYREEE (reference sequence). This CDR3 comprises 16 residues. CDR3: CASSLGGLADTDTQYF. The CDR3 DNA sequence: TGTGCCAGCAGCTTGGGGGGACTAGCGGACACAGATACGCAGTATTTT.

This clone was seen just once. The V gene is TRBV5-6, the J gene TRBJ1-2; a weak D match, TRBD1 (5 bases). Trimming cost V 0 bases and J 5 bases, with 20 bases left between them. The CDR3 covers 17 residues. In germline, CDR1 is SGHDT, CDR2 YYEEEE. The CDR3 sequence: CASSLAGTKRGGYGYTF. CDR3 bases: TGTGCCAGCAGCTTGGCGGGGACCAAAAGAGGAGGGTATGGCTACACCTTC.

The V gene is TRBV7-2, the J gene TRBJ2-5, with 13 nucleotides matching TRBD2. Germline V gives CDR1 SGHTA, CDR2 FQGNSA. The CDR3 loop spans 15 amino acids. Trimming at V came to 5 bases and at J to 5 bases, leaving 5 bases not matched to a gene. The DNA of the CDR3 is TGTGCCAGCAGCCGGCCGACTAGCGGGGGGGAGACCCAGTACTTC. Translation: CASSRPTSGGETQYF.

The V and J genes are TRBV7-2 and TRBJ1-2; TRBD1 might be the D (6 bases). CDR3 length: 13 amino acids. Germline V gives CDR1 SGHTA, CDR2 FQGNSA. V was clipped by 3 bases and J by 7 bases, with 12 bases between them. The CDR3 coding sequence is TGTGCCAGCAGCTTTTGGGGGGCGAGTGGCTACACCTTC. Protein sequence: CASSFWGASGYTF.

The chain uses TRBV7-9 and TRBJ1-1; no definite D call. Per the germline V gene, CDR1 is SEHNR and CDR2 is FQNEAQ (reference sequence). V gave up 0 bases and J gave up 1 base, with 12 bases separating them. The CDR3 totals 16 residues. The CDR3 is CASSLAVRRSNTEAFF. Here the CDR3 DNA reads TGTGCCAGCAGCTTAGCGGTGCGACGGTCGAACACTGAAGCTTTCTTT.

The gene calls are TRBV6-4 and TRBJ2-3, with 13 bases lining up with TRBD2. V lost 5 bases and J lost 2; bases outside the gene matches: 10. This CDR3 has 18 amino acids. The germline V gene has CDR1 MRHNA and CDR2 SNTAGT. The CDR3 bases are TGTGCCAGCAGTAGGACTAGCGGGGGCCACACTATCACAGATACGCAGTATTTT. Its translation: CASSRTSGGHTITDTQYF.

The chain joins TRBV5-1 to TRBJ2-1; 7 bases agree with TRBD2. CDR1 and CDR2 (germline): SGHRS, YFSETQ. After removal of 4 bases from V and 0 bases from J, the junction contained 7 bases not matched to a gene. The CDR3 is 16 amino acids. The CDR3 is CASSLTSGGSYNEQFF. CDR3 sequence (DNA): TGCGCCAGCAGCCTAACATCGGGAGGCTCCTACAATGAGCAGTTCTTC.

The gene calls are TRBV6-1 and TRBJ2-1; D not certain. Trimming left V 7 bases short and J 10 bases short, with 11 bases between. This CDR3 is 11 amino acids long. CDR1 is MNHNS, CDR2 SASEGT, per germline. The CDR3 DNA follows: TGTGCCAGCACCACACGGGCGGAGCAGTTCTTC. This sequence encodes CASTTRAEQFF.

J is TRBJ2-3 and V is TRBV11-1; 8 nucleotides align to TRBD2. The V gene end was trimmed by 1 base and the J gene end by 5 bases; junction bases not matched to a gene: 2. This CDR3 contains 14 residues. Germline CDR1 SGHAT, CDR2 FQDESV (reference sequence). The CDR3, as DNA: TGTGCCAGCAGCTTAGGAACTAGCGGAGATACGCAGTATTTT. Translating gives CASSLGTSGDTQYF.

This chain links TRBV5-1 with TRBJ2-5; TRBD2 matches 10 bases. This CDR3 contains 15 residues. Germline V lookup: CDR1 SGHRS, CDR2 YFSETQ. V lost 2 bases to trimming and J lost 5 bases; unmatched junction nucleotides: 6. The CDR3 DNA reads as TGCGCCAGCAGCTTAGCGGGGGGGCCGAAGGAGACCCAGTACTTC. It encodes CASSLAGGPKETQYF.

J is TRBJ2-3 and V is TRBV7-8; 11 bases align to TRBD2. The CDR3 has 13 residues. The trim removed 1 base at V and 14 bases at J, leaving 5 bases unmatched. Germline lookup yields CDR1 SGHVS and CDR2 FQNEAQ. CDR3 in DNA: TGTGCCAGCAGCTTAGGCCTAGCGGGGGGTTGGTATTTT. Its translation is CASSLGLAGGWYF.

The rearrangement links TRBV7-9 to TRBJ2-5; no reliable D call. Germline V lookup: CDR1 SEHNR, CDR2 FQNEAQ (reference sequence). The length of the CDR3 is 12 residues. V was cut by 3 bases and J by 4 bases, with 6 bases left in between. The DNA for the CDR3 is TGTGCCAGCAGCTTTCCCCGAGAGACCCAGTACTTC. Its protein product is CASSFPRETQYF.

The CDR3 region has the DNA TGTGCCAGCAGTGGCAAATGGGGCTCGCAGTTCTTC. It codes for CASSGKWGSQFF. The chain couples TRBV2 to TRBJ2-1, with TRBD1 as a possible D gene (5 bases). The CDR3 totals 12 residues. The germline CDR1 and CDR2 sequences are SNHLY and FYNNEI. The V end lost 4 bases, the J end lost 12 bases, and 13 bases lay between the germline ends. Drawing the rest from reference TRBV2 and TRBJ2-1, the complete variable domain is EPEVTQTPSHQVTQMGQEVILRCVPISNHLYFYWYRQILGQKVEFLVSFYNNEISEKSEIFDDQFSVERPDGSNFTLKIRSTKLEDSAMYFCASSGKWGSQFFGPGTRLTVL.

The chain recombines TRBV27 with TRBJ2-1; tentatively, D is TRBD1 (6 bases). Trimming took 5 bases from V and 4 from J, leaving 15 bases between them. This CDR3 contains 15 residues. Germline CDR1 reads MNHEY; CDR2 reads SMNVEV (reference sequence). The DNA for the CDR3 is TGTGCCAGCAGTCCCTCCGGGACACTTTACAATGAGCAGTTCTTC. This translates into CASSPSGTLYNEQFF.

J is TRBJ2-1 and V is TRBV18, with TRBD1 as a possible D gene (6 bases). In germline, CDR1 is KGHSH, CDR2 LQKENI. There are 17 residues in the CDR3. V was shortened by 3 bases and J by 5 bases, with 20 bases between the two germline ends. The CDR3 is CASSPLESRGRHNEQFF. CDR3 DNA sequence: TGTGCCAGCTCACCGCTCGAGAGCAGGGGAAGGCACAATGAGCAGTTCTTC.

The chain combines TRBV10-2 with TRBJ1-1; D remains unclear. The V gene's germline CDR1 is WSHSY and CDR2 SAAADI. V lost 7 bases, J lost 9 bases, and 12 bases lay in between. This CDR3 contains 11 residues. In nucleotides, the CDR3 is TGCGCCAGCAAAGAGGAGATCCAAGCTTTCTTT. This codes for CASKEEIQAFF.

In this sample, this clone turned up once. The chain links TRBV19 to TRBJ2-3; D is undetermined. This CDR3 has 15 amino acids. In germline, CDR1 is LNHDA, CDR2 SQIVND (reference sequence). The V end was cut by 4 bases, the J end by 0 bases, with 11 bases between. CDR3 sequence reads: CASSSNRYSTDTQYF. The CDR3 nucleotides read TGTGCCAGTAGTAGTAACAGATATAGCACAGATACGCAGTATTTT.

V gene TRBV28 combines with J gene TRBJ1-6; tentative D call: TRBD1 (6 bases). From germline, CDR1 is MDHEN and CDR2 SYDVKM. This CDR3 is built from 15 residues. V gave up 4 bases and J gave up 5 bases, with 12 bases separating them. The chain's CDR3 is CASSSQTGHNSPLHF. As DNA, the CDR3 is TGTGCCAGCAGTTCGCAGACAGGTCATAATTCACCCCTCCACTTT.

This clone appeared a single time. Written as DNA, the CDR3 is TGTGCCAGCTCACCGGGGGAGGGAGCCAACTATGGCTACACCTTC. It is translated as CASSPGEGANYGYTF. V gene TRBV18 combines with J gene TRBJ1-2, with D possibly being TRBD1 (5 bases). Trimming stripped 3 bases from V and 2 bases from J, with 13 bases between. Looked up from germline, CDR1 is KGHSH and CDR2 is LQKENI. This CDR3 has 15 amino acids.

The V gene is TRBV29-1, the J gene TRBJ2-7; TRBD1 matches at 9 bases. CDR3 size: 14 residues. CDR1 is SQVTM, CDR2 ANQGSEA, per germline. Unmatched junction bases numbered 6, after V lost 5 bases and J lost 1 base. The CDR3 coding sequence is TGCAGCGTTAACCCCGGGACAGGGTCCTACGAGCAGTACTTC. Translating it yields CSVNPGTGSYEQYF.

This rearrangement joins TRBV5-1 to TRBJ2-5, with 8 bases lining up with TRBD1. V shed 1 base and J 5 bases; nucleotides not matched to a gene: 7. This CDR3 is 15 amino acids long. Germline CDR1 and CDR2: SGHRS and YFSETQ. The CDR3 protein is CASSLRRDRFETQYF. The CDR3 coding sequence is TGCGCCAGCAGCTTGCGCCGGGACAGGTTCGAGACCCAGTACTTC. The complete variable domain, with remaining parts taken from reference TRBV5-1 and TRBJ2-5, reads KAGVTQTPRYLIKTRGQQVTLSCSPISGHRSVSWYQQTPGQGLQFLFEYFSETQRNKGNFPGRFSGRQFSNSRSEMNVSTLELGDSALYLCASSLRRDRFETQYFGPGTRLLVL.

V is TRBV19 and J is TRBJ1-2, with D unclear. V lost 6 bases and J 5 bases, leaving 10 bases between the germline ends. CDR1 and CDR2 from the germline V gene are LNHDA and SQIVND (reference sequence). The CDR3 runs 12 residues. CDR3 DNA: TGTGCCAGTAGCCTACGCGGGTATGGCTACACCTTC. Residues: CASSLRGYGYTF.

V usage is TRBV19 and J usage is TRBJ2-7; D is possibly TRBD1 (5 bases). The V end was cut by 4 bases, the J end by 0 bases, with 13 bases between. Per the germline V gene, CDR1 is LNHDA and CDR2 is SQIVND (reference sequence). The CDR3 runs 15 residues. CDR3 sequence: CASSSIRTSSYEQYF. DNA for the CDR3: TGTGCCAGTAGTAGTATCAGGACAAGCTCCTACGAGCAGTACTTC.

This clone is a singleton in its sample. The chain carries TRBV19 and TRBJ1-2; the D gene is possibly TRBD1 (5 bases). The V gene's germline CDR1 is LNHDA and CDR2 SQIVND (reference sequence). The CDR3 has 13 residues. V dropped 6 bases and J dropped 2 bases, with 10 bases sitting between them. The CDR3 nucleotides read TGTGCCAGTAGGACAGAGAACAACTATGGCTACACCTTC. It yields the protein CASRTENNYGYTF. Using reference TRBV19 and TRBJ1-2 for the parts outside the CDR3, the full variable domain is DGGITQSPKYLFRKEGQNVTLSCEQNLNHDAMYWYRQDPGQGLRLIYYSQIVNDFQKGDIAEGYSVSREKKESFPLTVTSAQKNPTAFYLCASRTENNYGYTFGSGTRLTVV.

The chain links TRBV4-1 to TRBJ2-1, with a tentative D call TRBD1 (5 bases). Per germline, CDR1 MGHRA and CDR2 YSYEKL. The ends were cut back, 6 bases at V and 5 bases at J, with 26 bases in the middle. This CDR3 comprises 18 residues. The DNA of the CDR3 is TGCGCCAGCAGTCATGGAAGTTTGGGGCGCTGGTTGAACAATGAGCAGTTCTTC. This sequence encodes CASSHGSLGRWLNNEQFF.